Only a few counts were recorded for the clone carrying this T cell receptor (beta chain). V lost 2 bases to trimming and J lost 1 base, with 14 bases between them. CDR1 is GTSNPN and CDR2 is SVGIG in the germline V gene (reference sequence). The CDR3 spans 15 residues. This sample is drawn from a study of blood T cell repertoires in COVID-19. Study as a whole: The samples span acute and convalescent COVID-19 from the United States, Italy and Spain. The cDNA or gDNA used as material had been derived from T cells, B-cell-depleted T cells, or PBMCs.

Per the original data handling: For nucleated cells, counts were estimated from reference gene primer amplification. TCRdb keeps only in-frame clones here, not all; method: immunoSEQ multiplex PCR. Clone size and V and J calls were adopted from that table, with D and trimming inferred from the DNA. The data hold about 320,000 clones, with roughly 85% observed a single time. This sequence joins TRBV30 and TRBJ1-1, with D possibly being TRBD1 (5 bases). The sample taken for sequencing was peripheral blood. This sequence was found in a human donor in a cohort sampled during active COVID-19. CDR3 sequence: CAWSLFGQTNTEAFF. The CDR3 DNA is TGTGCCTGGAGTCTGTTTGGACAAACGAACACTGAAGCTTTCTTT. The full variable domain, completed using reference TRBV30 and TRBJ1-1, is SQTIHQWPATLVQPVGSPLSLECTVEGTSNPNLYWYRQAAGRGLQLLFYSVGIGQISSEVPQNLSASRPQDRQFILSSKKLLLSDSGFYLCAWSLFGQTNTEAFFGQGTRLTVV.